A selection of T cell receptor beta chains follows, all from one sample in a study of low-dose radiotherapy and immunotherapy resistance in tumors. TCRdb reprocessed the reads with MiXCR, giving one entry per CDR3 protein. The data contain roughly 100,000 distinct CDR3 sequences, 20% of them singletons. This sample comprised PBMCs, obtained after low-dose radiotherapy plus immunotherapy. Receptors originate from a female donor with ovarian cancer. CDR3s include the opening cysteine and the closing phenylalanine or tryptophan. Fields, in order: V gene, clone size, J gene, D gene, CDR3 protein, CDR3 DNA. D genes are given only for firm matches. Rows may omit the clone size; those that give it use once, few, many or a size class.

V: TRBV6-2/TRBV6-3; size: many; J: TRBJ1-2; D: .; CDR3: CASRALGAGPANYGYTF; DNA: TGTGCCAGCAGGGCTCTAGGGGCGGGCCCCGCAAACTATGGCTACACCTTC
V: TRBV5-5; size: many; J: TRBJ2-5; D: .; CDR3: CASSSGWGLGPQETQYF; DNA: TGTGCCAGCAGTTCTGGGTGGGGTTTGGGCCCACAAGAGACCCAGTACTTC
V: TRBV5-1; size: many; J: TRBJ2-1; D: TRBD2; CDR3: CASREDLNEQFF; DNA: TGCGCCAGCCGGGAGGATTTGAATGAGCAGTTCTTC
V: TRBV5-6; size: .; J: TRBJ2-1; D: TRBD2; CDR3: CASSLELTSAMGEQFF; DNA: TGTGCCAGCAGCTTGGAGTTGACTAGCGCGATGGGAGAGCAGTTCTTC
V: TRBV5-1; size: .; J: TRBJ1-6; D: TRBD1; CDR3: CASSLGGQVSPLHF; DNA: TGCGCCAGCAGCTTGGGCGGACAGGTCTCACCCCTCCACTTT
V: TRBV12-3/TRBV12-4; size: .; J: TRBJ1-6; D: .; CDR3: CASKQGSYNSPLHF; DNA: TGTGCCAGCAAACAGGGTTCCTATAATTCACCCCTCCACTTT
V: TRBV2; size: many; J: TRBJ2-3; D: TRBD1; CDR3: CASSGTGGYSTDTQYF; DNA: TGTGCCAGCAGTGGGACAGGGGGCTATAGCACAGATACGCAGTATTTT
V: TRBV20-1; size: .; J: TRBJ2-7; D: TRBD2; CDR3: CSGTSGGPYEQYF; DNA: TGCAGTGGTACTAGCGGGGGTCCGTACGAGCAGTACTTC
V: TRBV5-1; size: many; J: TRBJ2-5; D: .; CDR3: CASSLGGFPETQYF; DNA: TGCGCCAGCAGCTTGGGCGGTTTCCCAGAGACCCAGTACTTC
V: TRBV4-3; size: many; J: TRBJ2-1; D: TRBD2; CDR3: CASSRGLAGMNPGRNEQFF; DNA: TGCGCCAGCAGCCGGGGACTAGCGGGTATGAATCCCGGTAGAAATGAGCAGTTCTTC
V: TRBV6-2/TRBV6-3; size: many; J: TRBJ2-2; D: .; CDR3: CASSYSAAGVFGELFF; DNA: TGTGCCAGCAGTTACTCTGCGGCAGGGGTATTTGGGGAGCTGTTTTTT
V: TRBV7-2; size: many; J: TRBJ2-2; D: .; CDR3: CASSLAIQNTGELFF; DNA: TGTGCCAGCAGCTTAGCCATCCAGAACACCGGGGAGCTGTTTTTT
V: TRBV10-3; size: many; J: TRBJ2-3; D: .; CDR3: CAIRGPSEDTQYF; DNA: TGTGCCATCAGGGGGCCTTCAGAAGATACGCAGTATTTT
V: TRBV18; size: many; J: TRBJ2-1; D: .; CDR3: CASSESGKYNEQFF; DNA: TGTGCCAGCTCCGAGAGCGGAAAGTACAATGAGCAGTTCTTC
V: TRBV5-1; size: .; J: TRBJ1-1; D: TRBD1; CDR3: CASSPYDRGTEAFF; DNA: TGCGCCAGCAGCCCGTATGACAGGGGCACTGAAGCTTTCTTT
V: TRBV7-3; size: many; J: TRBJ2-6; D: TRBD2; CDR3: CASSLGPSGSTGANVLTF; DNA: TGTGCCAGCAGCTTAGGACCGAGCGGGAGTACTGGGGCCAACGTCCTGACTTTC
V: TRBV6-2/TRBV6-3; size: many; J: TRBJ2-6; D: .; CDR3: CASSYEVGHGANVLTF; DNA: TGTGCCAGCAGTTACGAAGTGGGTCATGGGGCCAACGTCCTGACTTTC
V: TRBV5-1; size: many; J: TRBJ2-2; D: TRBD2; CDR3: CASSRLISGGTGGELFF; DNA: TGCGCCAGCAGCCGACTTATTAGCGGGGGGACCGGCGGGGAGCTGTTTTTT
V: TRBV3-1; size: many; J: TRBJ2-5; D: .; CDR3: CASSQEERGTDGETQYF; DNA: TGTGCCAGCAGCCAAGAAGAGCGGGGGACAGACGGGGAGACCCAGTACTTC
V: TRBV6-2/TRBV6-3; size: many; J: TRBJ2-5; D: .; CDR3: CASSLLTSRRGETQYF; DNA: TGTGCCAGCAGCCTACTAACTAGTAGGAGAGGGGAGACCCAGTACTTC
V: TRBV7-8; size: many; J: TRBJ2-3; D: TRBD2; CDR3: CASSSRTSGSGDTQYF; DNA: TGTGCCAGCAGCTCTCGGACTAGCGGGAGTGGAGATACGCAGTATTTT
V: TRBV20-1; size: many; J: TRBJ1-6; D: .; CDR3: CSASSDGVMGTSPLHF; DNA: TGCAGTGCTAGCTCCGACGGCGTGATGGGGACGTCACCCCTCCACTTT
V: TRBV7-2; size: many; J: TRBJ2-1; D: .; CDR3: CASSSLYVNEQFF; DNA: TGTGCCAGCAGCTCCCTCTACGTTAATGAGCAGTTCTTC
V: TRBV7-9; size: many; J: TRBJ1-1; D: TRBD1; CDR3: CASLYIVGQGAMNTEAFF; DNA: TGTGCCAGCCTTTATATAGTGGGACAGGGGGCCATGAACACTGAAGCTTTCTTT
V: TRBV6-2/TRBV6-3; size: many; J: TRBJ2-5; D: TRBD2; CDR3: CASSLGLAGEETQYF; DNA: TGTGCCAGCAGTTTGGGACTAGCGGGGGAAGAGACCCAGTACTTC
V: TRBV4-1; size: many; J: TRBJ2-1; D: .; CDR3: CASSHARLRLVEQFF; DNA: TGCGCCAGCAGCCACGCCCGCCTTCGCCTTGTTGAGCAGTTCTTC
V: TRBV28; size: many; J: TRBJ2-1; D: .; CDR3: CASSWKDAYNEQFF; DNA: TGTGCCAGCAGTTGGAAGGACGCTTACAATGAGCAGTTCTTC
V: TRBV20-1; size: many; J: TRBJ2-7; D: TRBD1; CDR3: CSASTGTGSYEQYF; DNA: TGCAGTGCCAGTACCGGGACAGGGAGCTACGAGCAGTACTTC
V: TRBV10-3; size: many; J: TRBJ2-7; D: .; CDR3: CAISVSGTSGLYF; DNA: TGTGCCATCAGTGTCTCAGGGACTTCAGGTCTGTACTTC
V: TRBV29-1; size: many; J: TRBJ1-5; D: .; CDR3: CSGAQGRDQPQHF; DNA: TGCAGCGGGGCACAGGGTCGCGATCAGCCCCAGCATTTT